Following are 25 T cell receptor beta chains from one sample sequenced in a study of response to subunit inactivated influenza vaccine. TCRdb processed the RT-PCR reads anew with MiXCR; each CDR3 protein has one entry. The sample lists some 520,000 distinct CDR3 sequences, approximately 16% occurring once. The sequencing here drew on CD4+ T cells sorted from PBMCs, taken less than 30 months after vaccination. The origin of the receptors is a man aged 50 to 69 who received an inactivated influenza vaccine.

V and J are TRBV19 and TRBJ2-7, with TRBD1 matching 7 bases. Trimming took 9 bases from V and 4 from J; bases not matched to a gene: 6. This CDR3 comprises 12 residues. Germline-derived CDR1 and CDR2 are LNHDA and SQIVND (reference sequence). CDR3 in amino acids: CASEGAAYEQYF. For the CDR3, the DNA is TGTGCCAGCGAGGGGGCCGCATACGAGCAGTACTTC.

This clonotype has only a few counts. The rearrangement links TRBV5-6 to TRBJ2-2; no definite D call. Germline loops: CDR1 SGHDT, CDR2 YYEEEE. With 1 base removed from V and 4 bases from J, the gap between germline ends came to 11 bases. There are 15 residues in the CDR3. CDR3 in amino acids: CASSLLVTSTGELFF. As DNA, the CDR3 is TGTGCCAGCAGCTTGTTAGTCACTTCCACCGGGGAGCTGTTTTTT.

This chain's CDR3 is CASRFGLASSGELFF. The CDR3 DNA reads as TGTGCCAGCAGATTCGGACTAGCGTCATCCGGGGAGCTGTTTTTT. V is TRBV2 and J is TRBJ2-2; 9 nucleotides agree with TRBD2. The CDR3 has 15 residues. Germline CDR1 reads SNHLY; CDR2 reads FYNNEI. V shed 6 bases, J shed 6 bases, and the junction held 8 bases outside the gene matches.

This clonotype was seen a few times. The chain combines TRBV20-1 with TRBJ2-3; D not resolved. The germline V gene has CDR1 DFQATT and CDR2 SNEGSKA (reference sequence). The germline V and J ends were trimmed by 6 bases and 0 bases, with 16 bases remaining between them. There are 15 residues in the CDR3. As DNA, the CDR3 is TGCAGTGCCCCTAAATTGTTGAGAAGCACAGATACGCAGTATTTT. Translated, it gives CSAPKLLRSTDTQYF.

The chain has TRBV7-8 and TRBJ2-7, with a tentative D call TRBD2 (6 bases). The CDR3 contains 16 residues. Germline-derived CDR1 and CDR2 are SGHVS and FQNEAQ. Trimming removed 5 bases from V and 1 base from J, with 18 bases in between. The CDR3 is CASSKIGGGTSYEQYF. The DNA for the CDR3 is TGTGCCAGCAGCAAAATCGGCGGCGGGACTTCCTACGAGCAGTACTTC.

The chain is built from TRBV20-1 and TRBJ2-1; a weak D match, TRBD2 (6 bases). CDR3 length: 12 residues. V was pared by 5 bases and J by 10 bases, with 15 bases between. Germline V CDR1 and CDR2: DFQATT, SNEGSKA (reference sequence). CDR3 DNA: TGCAGTGCTTTAGCGGACTTTAAGGAGCAGTTCTTC. Translating gives CSALADFKEQFF.

This rearrangement joins TRBV11-2 to TRBJ2-1; D is uncertain. Deletions cut 0 bases from V and 4 bases from J, with 7 bases between. Germline lookup yields CDR1 SGHAT and CDR2 FQNNGV. The CDR3 spans 14 residues. The DNA for the CDR3 is TGTGCCAGCAGCTTAGATCTCGGGTACAATGAGCAGTTCTTC. Amino acids: CASSLDLGYNEQFF.

J is TRBJ2-7 and V is TRBV7-2, with TRBD1 identical over 12 bases. The CDR3 contains 17 residues. V lost 4 bases and J lost 3; bases outside the gene matches: 10. Germline-derived CDR1 and CDR2 are SGHTA and FQGNSA. CDR3 loop: CASSSPPGTGGFYEQYF. CDR3 nucleotide sequence: TGTGCCAGCAGCTCGCCTCCCGGGACAGGGGGCTTCTACGAGCAGTACTTC.

In this sample, this clonotype turned up a few times. This sequence joins TRBV29-1 and TRBJ2-5; the D gene could be TRBD1 or TRBD2 (6 bases each). Germline loops: CDR1 SQVTM, CDR2 ANQGSEA. This CDR3 has 13 residues. V was shortened by 2 bases and J by 1 base, with 8 bases between the two germline ends. DNA of the CDR3: TGCAGCGTTGAAAGGGGGGCCCAAGAGACCCAGTACTTC. It codes for CSVERGAQETQYF. Based on the CDR3 plus reference TRBV29-1 and TRBJ2-5, the full variable domain is SAVISQKPSRDICQRGTSLTIQCQVDSQVTMMFWYRQQPGQSLTLIATANQGSEATYESGFVIDKFPISRPNLTFSTLTVSNMSPEDSSIYLCSVERGAQETQYFGPGTRLLVL.

The chain carries TRBV24-1 and TRBJ2-3, with 8 bases lining up with TRBD1. This CDR3 region has 16 residues. J gave up 4 bases and V 4 bases, and 9 bases lay outside the gene matches. CDR1 and CDR2 from the germline V gene are KGHDR and SFDVKD. CDR3 bases: TGTGCCACCAGTGACTCCCCAGGACAGGGCCCAGATACGCAGTATTTT. This codes for CATSDSPGQGPDTQYF.

The chain links TRBV7-2 to TRBJ2-3; perhaps TRBD2 as D (6 bases). This CDR3 is 17 amino acids long. The germline V gene encodes CDR1 SGHTA and CDR2 FQGNSA. V shed 2 bases and J shed 1 base, with 16 bases lying between them. CDR3 bases: TGTGCCAGCAGCTTATCGCGACTAGTCGAGGGCACAGATACGCAGTATTTT. Its translation is CASSLSRLVEGTDTQYF.

This chain uses TRBV5-1 with TRBJ2-1; D unclear. Per the germline V gene, CDR1 is SGHRS and CDR2 is YFSETQ. V was clipped by 6 bases and J by 0 bases, with 13 bases between them. The CDR3 loop spans 15 amino acids. CDR3 region: CASNQMASSYNEQFF. The CDR3 nucleotides read TGCGCCAGCAACCAGATGGCGAGCTCCTACAATGAGCAGTTCTTC.

The J gene is TRBJ2-2, the V gene TRBV11-2, with D possibly matching TRBD2 (5 bases). CDR1 is SGHAT and CDR2 is FQNNGV in the germline V gene. The CDR3 loop spans 16 amino acids. V shed 0 bases and J shed 0 bases, with 8 bases lying between them. The CDR3 DNA follows: TGTGCCAGCAGCTTAGATCCGAGGGCGAACACCGGGGAGCTGTTTTTT. Amino acids: CASSLDPRANTGELFF.

This clonotype was counted a few times. The V call is TRBV29-1, the J call TRBJ1-2; the D gene is possibly TRBD1 (6 bases). V was shortened by 7 bases and J by 7 bases, with 16 bases between the two germline ends. Germline-derived CDR1 and CDR2 are SQVTM and ANQGSEA. The CDR3 spans 12 residues. This CDR3 is CSAQSGGSGYTF. CDR3 sequence (DNA): TGCAGCGCCCAGAGCGGGGGCTCTGGCTACACCTTC.

This sequence joins TRBV20-1 and TRBJ2-2; 9 bases fit TRBD1. Germline V lookup: CDR1 DFQATT, CDR2 SNEGSKA (reference sequence). This CDR3 region has 14 residues. V was clipped by 3 bases and J by 7 bases; unmatched bases: 6. CDR3 amino acids: CSARTGQGIGELFF. Here the CDR3 DNA reads TGCAGTGCTAGGACGGGACAGGGTATCGGGGAGCTGTTTTTT.

The chain employs TRBV20-1 and TRBJ1-1; 9 bases align to TRBD1. With 5 bases clipped from V and 3 bases from J, the junction kept 4 bases outside the gene matches. Germline lookup yields CDR1 DFQATT and CDR2 SNEGSKA (reference sequence). The CDR3 has 13 residues. DNA of the CDR3: TGCAGTGCTGGCCGGGACAGGGACACTGAAGCTTTCTTT. Translating it yields CSAGRDRDTEAFF.

This clonotype was detected only a few times. The J gene is TRBJ1-5, the V gene TRBV28; D gene uncertain. The germline V gene encodes CDR1 MDHEN and CDR2 SYDVKM. The ends were cut back, 6 bases at V and 0 bases at J, with 9 bases in the middle. This CDR3 contains 14 residues. As DNA, the CDR3 is TGTGCCAGCAGGGGGAATCCTAGCAATCAGCCCCAGCATTTT. It translates to CASRGNPSNQPQHF. The full variable domain, its missing parts supplied by reference TRBV28 and TRBJ1-5, is DVKVTQSSRYLVKRTGEKVFLECVQDMDHENMFWYRQDPGLGLRLIYFSYDVKMKEKGDIPEGYSVSREKKERFSLILESASTNQTSMYLCASRGNPSNQPQHFGDGTRLSIL.

This clonotype occurred a few times. This chain joins TRBV9 and TRBJ2-1; D not certain. Germline CDR1 SGDLS, CDR2 YYNGEE. The CDR3 has 15 residues. V was shortened by 3 bases and J by 2 bases, with 12 bases between the two germline ends. The CDR3 DNA follows: TGTGCCAGCAGCGCCCAGACCCTAACCTACAATGAGCAGTTCTTC. This sequence encodes CASSAQTLTYNEQFF.

A few counts support this clonotype. The chain combines TRBV4-3 with TRBJ1-6, with no clear D. The length of the CDR3 is 15 residues. CDR1 and CDR2 from the germline V gene are LGHNA and YSLEER. With 1 base removed from V and 6 bases from J, the gap between germline ends came to 10 bases. The CDR3 reads CASSQVRQANSPLHF. The CDR3 bases are TGCGCCAGCAGCCAAGTGAGGCAGGCTAATTCACCCCTCCACTTT.

This clonotype came up a few times. The genes are TRBV4-2 and TRBJ2-5; possibly TRBD2 for D (7 bases). The CDR3 is made up of 17 amino acids. From germline, CDR1 is LGHNA and CDR2 YNFKEQ. V lost 4 bases and J lost 1, with 19 bases in between. CDR3 nucleotides: TGTGCCAGCAGCCGCTTAGAGGGCGGGGGCCTCCAAGAGACCCAGTACTTC. Translation: CASSRLEGGGLQETQYF.

This rearrangement joins TRBV11-2 to TRBJ2-2, with D possibly being TRBD1 (6 bases). The CDR3 loop spans 14 amino acids. Germline V gene lookup returns CDR1 SGHAT and CDR2 FQNNGV. The V end lost 5 bases, the J end lost 1 base, and 8 bases lay between the germline ends. The CDR3 sequence is CASSMDRNTGELFF. The CDR3 nucleotides are TGTGCCAGCAGCATGGACAGGAACACCGGGGAGCTGTTTTTT.

The chain carries TRBV7-9 and TRBJ2-7, with 7 bases lining up with TRBD1. Germline trimming cut 6 bases from V and 0 bases from J; bases unmatched to any gene: 8. Germline lookup yields CDR1 SEHNR and CDR2 FQNEAQ (reference sequence). The CDR3 has 15 amino acids. The CDR3, as DNA: TGTGCCAGCAGTCCCTTTGAGGGGGCCTCCTACGAGCAGTACTTC. This gives the protein CASSPFEGASYEQYF.

This clonotype was counted a few times. The chain recombines TRBV18 with TRBJ2-2; unclear D gene. CDR1 is KGHSH and CDR2 is LQKENI in the germline V gene. The CDR3 has 14 amino acids. Trimming took off 6 bases at V and 4 bases at J, with 12 bases between the two ends. This chain's CDR3 is CASSPPSITGELFF. CDR3 DNA sequence: TGTGCCAGCTCCCCCCCATCGATCACCGGGGAGCTGTTTTTT.

This clonotype was picked up a small number of times. The gene calls are TRBV9 and TRBJ2-5; 9 bases match TRBD2. Trimming removed 4 bases from V and 1 base from J; junction bases left unmatched: 8. Germline CDR1 is SGDLS and CDR2 is YYNGEE. This CDR3 is built from 16 residues. The CDR3 here is CASSTNRGLAQETQYF. CDR3 in DNA: TGTGCCAGCAGCACCAACAGGGGACTAGCCCAAGAGACCCAGTACTTC.

This clonotype appeared a few times. The chain carries TRBV6-1 and TRBJ2-1; TRBD2 matches at 7 bases. Germline CDR1 and CDR2: MNHNS and SASEGT. This CDR3 is built from 19 residues. J gave up 9 bases and V 7 bases, and 27 bases lay outside the gene matches. The CDR3 DNA is TGTGCCAGCAAATCCAGAGCGGGGAAGGACTTCCTACGGGTCTTTGAGCAGTTCTTC. This codes for CASKSRAGKDFLRVFEQFF.